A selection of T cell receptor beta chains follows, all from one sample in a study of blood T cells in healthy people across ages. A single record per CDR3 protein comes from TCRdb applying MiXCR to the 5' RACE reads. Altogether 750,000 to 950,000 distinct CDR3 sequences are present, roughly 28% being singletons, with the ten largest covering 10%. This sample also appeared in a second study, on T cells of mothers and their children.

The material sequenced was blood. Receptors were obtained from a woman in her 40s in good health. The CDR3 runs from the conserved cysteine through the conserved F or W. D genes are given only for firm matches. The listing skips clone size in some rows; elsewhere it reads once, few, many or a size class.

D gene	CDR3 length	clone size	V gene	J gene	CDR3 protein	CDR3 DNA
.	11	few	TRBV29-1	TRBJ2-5	CSYQTGDEQYF	TGCAGCTACCAAACGGGGGATGAGCAGTACTTC
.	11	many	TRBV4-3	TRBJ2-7	CASSQRITQYF	TGCGCCAGCAGCCAAAGGATCACTCAGTACTTC
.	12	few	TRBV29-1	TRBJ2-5	CSSQDPQETRYF	TGCAGCAGTCAGGACCCTCAAGAGACCCGGTACTTC
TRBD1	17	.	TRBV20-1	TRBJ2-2	CSARDYRQGANTGELFF	TGCAGTGCTAGAGATTATCGACAGGGGGCGAACACCGGGGAGCTGTTTTTT
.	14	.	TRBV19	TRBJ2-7	CASSITAAGYEQYF	TGTGCCAGTAGTATAACAGCTGCTGGGTACGAGCAGTACTTC
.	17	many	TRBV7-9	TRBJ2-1	CASSLVVYTPVYNEQFF	TGTGCCAGCAGCTTAGTAGTCTACACACCTGTCTACAATGAGCAGTTCTTC
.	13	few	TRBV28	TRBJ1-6	CASRRDIGSPLHF	TGTGCCAGCAGAAGGGACATTGGGTCACCCCTCCACTTT
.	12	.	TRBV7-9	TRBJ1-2	CASSGSRIGYTF	TGTGCCAGCAGCGGGTCGAGGATTGGCTACACCTTC
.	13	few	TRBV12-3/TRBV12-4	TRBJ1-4	CASSRGTNEKLFF	TGTGCCAGCAGTAGGGGGACTAATGAAAAACTGTTTTTT
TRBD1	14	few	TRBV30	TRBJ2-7	CAWSRGTGTYEQYF	TGTGCCTGGAGTCGGGGGACAGGGACCTACGAGCAGTACTTC
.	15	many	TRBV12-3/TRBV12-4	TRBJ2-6	CASTPGGAGANVLTF	TGTGCCAGCACCCCAGGGGGGGCTGGGGCCAACGTCCTGACTTTC
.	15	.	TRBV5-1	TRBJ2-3	CASSWGRTYTDTQYF	TGCGCCAGCAGCTGGGGACGGACCTACACAGATACGCAGTATTTT
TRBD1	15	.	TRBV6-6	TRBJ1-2	CASSYWVDRTVGYTF	TGTGCCAGCAGTTACTGGGTGGACAGGACTGTGGGCTACACCTTC
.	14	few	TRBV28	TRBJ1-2	CASSSGQVVQGYTF	TGTGCCAGCAGTTCCGGACAAGTGGTTCAGGGCTACACCTTC
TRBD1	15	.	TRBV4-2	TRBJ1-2	CGSSLPGQGNYGYTF	TGTGGCAGCAGCTTACCGGGACAGGGGAACTATGGCTACACCTTC
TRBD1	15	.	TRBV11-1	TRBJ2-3	CASSLRQGATDTQYF	TGTGCCAGCAGCTTGCGACAGGGGGCCACAGATACGCAGTATTTT
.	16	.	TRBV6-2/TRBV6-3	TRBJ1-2	CASSSRRNWGREGYTF	TGTGCCAGCAGCTCCCGACGGAATTGGGGAAGGGAAGGCTACACCTTC
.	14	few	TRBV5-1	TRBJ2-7	CASKQIIGTDEQYF	TGCGCCAGTAAGCAGATAATAGGTACGGACGAGCAGTACTTC
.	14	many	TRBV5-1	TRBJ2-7	CASRWGEGPYEQYF	TGCGCCAGCAGGTGGGGAGAGGGTCCCTACGAGCAGTACTTC
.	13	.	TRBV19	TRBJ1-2	CASSIGQPNGYTF	TGTGCCAGTAGTATAGGACAGCCTAATGGTTACACCTTC
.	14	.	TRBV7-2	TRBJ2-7	CASSPGTPYYEQYF	TGTGCCAGCAGCCCCGGGACACCTTACTACGAGCAGTACTTC
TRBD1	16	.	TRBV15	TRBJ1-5	CATSSGDRGYNQPQHF	TGTGCCACCAGCAGTGGGGACAGGGGGTACAATCAGCCCCAGCATTTT
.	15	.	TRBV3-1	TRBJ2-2	CASSQVGTSTGELFF	TGTGCCAGCAGCCAAGTGGGGACGAGCACCGGGGAGCTGTTTTTT
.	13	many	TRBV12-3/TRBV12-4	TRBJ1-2	CASSPERGYGYTF	TGTGCCAGCAGCCCGGAGAGGGGCTATGGCTACACCTTC
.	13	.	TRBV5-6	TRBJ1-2	CASSYSDGGGYTF	TGTGCCAGCAGCTACTCCGATGGTGGTGGCTACACCTTC
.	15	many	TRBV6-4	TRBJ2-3	CASSDSGQLTDTQYF	TGTGCCAGCAGTGACTCCGGACAACTCACAGATACGCAGTATTTT
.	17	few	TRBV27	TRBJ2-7	CASSQMTGRRGSYEQYF	TGTGCCAGCAGTCAAATGACAGGCCGTCGAGGCTCCTACGAGCAGTACTTC
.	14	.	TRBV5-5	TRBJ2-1	CASSLRFQDNEQFF	TGTGCCAGCAGCTTAAGGTTCCAGGACAATGAGCAGTTCTTC
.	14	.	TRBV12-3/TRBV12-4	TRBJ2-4	CASSSGQLKNIQYF	TGTGCCAGCAGTTCTGGACAGCTCAAAAACATTCAGTACTTC
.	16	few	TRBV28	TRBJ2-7	CASSSPLGLNSYEQYF	TGTGCCAGCAGTTCCCCCCTTGGACTGAACTCCTACGAGCAGTACTTC
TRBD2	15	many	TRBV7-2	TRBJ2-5	CASSLPSGTQETQYF	TGTGCCAGCAGCTTGCCAAGCGGGACCCAAGAGACCCAGTACTTC
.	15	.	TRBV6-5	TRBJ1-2	CASSYSEGRNYGYTF	TGTGCCAGCAGTTACTCTGAGGGACGGAACTATGGCTACACCTTC
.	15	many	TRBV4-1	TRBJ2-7	CASSQGGSGYYEQYF	TGCGCCAGCAGCCAAGGAGGGTCAGGGTACTACGAGCAGTACTTC
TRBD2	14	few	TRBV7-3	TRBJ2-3	CASSVTSEADTQYF	TGTGCCAGCAGCGTCACTAGCGAAGCAGATACGCAGTATTTT
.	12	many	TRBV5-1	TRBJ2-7	CASSLDKYEQYF	TGCGCCAGCAGCTTGGACAAATACGAGCAGTACTTC
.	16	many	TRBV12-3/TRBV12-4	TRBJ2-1	CASSSGPLGTYNEQFF	TGTGCCAGCAGTTCCGGGCCCTTGGGGACCTACAATGAGCAGTTCTTC
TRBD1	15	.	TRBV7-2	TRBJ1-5	CASSWDRVSNQPQHF	TGTGCCAGCAGCTGGGACAGGGTTAGCAATCAGCCCCAGCATTTT
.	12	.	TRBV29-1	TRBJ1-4	CSSRGVVEKLFF	TGCAGCTCCCGGGGGGTTGTCGAAAAACTGTTTTTT
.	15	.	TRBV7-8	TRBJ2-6	CASSSHGAGANVLTF	TGTGCCAGCAGCTCCCACGGTGCTGGGGCCAACGTCCTGACTTTC
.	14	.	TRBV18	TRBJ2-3	CASPTGGPTDTQYF	TGTGCCAGCCCCACCGGGGGCCCCACAGATACGCAGTATTTT
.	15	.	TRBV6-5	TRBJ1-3	CASSPGRGSGNTIYF	TGTGCCAGCAGCCCCGGCAGGGGCTCTGGAAACACCATATATTTT
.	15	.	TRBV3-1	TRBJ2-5	CASSQEGSYQETQYF	TGTGCCAGCAGCCAAGAAGGGTCGTACCAAGAGACCCAGTACTTC
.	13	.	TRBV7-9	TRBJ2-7	CASSLAAQYEQYF	TGTGCCAGCAGCTTAGCTGCACAGTACGAGCAGTACTTC
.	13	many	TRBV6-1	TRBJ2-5	CASSQNRDQTQYF	TGTGCCAGCAGCCAAAACAGGGACCAGACCCAGTACTTC
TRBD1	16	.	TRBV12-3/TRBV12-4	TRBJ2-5	CASSPDRQGLQETQYF	TGTGCCAGCAGTCCCGATCGACAGGGCTTGCAAGAGACCCAGTACTTC
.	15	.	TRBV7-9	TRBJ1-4	CASSLKGLTNEKLFF	TGTGCCAGCAGCTTAAAAGGTCTGACTAATGAAAAACTGTTTTTT
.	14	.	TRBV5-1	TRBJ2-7	CASSLEVGHREQYF	TGCGCCAGCAGCTTGGAGGTAGGACACCGCGAGCAGTACTTC
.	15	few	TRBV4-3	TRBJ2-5	CASSQDATAVGEQYF	TGCGCCAGCAGCCAAGATGCTACCGCGGTCGGGGAGCAGTACTTC
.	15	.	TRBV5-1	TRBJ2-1	CASSPQGTSYSEQFF	TGCGCCAGCAGCCCCCAGGGTACTTCCTACAGTGAGCAGTTCTTC
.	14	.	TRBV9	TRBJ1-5	CASSVDPGDQPQHF	TGTGCCAGCAGCGTAGATCCGGGGGATCAGCCCCAGCATTTT
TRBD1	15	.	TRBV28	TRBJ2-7	CASSLRDRVSYEQYF	TGTGCCAGCAGTTTAAGGGACAGGGTATCCTACGAGCAGTACTTC
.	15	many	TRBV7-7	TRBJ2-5	CASGSGRGQQETQYF	TGTGCTAGCGGCTCGGGGAGGGGGCAGCAAGAGACCCAGTACTTC
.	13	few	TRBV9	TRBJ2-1	CASSVGGSNEQFF	TGTGCCAGCAGCGTAGGAGGATCCAATGAGCAGTTCTTC
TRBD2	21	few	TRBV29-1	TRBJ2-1	CSGSHFLLAGGPRLTDNEQFF	TGCAGCGGGTCACACTTTCTCCTAGCGGGGGGGCCCCGGCTGACCGACAATGAGCAGTTCTTC